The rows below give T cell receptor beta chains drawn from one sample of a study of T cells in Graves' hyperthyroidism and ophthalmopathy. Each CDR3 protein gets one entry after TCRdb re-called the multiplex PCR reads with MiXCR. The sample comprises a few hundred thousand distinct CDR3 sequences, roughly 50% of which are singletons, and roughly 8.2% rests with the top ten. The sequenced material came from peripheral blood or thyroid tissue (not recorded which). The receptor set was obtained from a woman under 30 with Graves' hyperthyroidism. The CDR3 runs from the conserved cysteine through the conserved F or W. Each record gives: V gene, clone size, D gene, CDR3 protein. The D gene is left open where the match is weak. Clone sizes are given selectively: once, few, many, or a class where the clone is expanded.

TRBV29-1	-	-	CSVARGDEKLFF
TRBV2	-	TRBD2	CASMETSGYNEQFF
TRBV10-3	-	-	CAISGNSGANVLTF
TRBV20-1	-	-	CSATPRGSPLHF
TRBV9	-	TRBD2	CASSVVRVLAGATGELFF
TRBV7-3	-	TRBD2	CASSQAGLAIAGEQYF
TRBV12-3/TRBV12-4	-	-	CASSQAGRDETQYF
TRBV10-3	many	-	CAISLAGEQYF
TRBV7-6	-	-	CASSDGNEQYF
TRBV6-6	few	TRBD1	CASSFPTGWSNQPQHF
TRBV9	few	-	CASSVQPNTEAFF
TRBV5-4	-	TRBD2	CASSLEAGLAGQLYEQYF
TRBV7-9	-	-	CASSPTSRGPLSYEQYF
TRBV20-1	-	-	CSAREGPSEQYF
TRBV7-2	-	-	CASSRPGAYQETQYF
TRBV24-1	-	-	CATGEGVSQSQHF
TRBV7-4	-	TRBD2	CASSTGLAGFSRAYEQYF
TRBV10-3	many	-	CAISESTVSGNTIYF
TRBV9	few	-	CASSYRENQPQHF
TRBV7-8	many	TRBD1	CASSDRGGVEAFF
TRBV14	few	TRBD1	CASSQNWDSLEQYF
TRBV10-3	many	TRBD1	CAIRDRGDNSPLHF
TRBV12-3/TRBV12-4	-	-	CASSLSMGGPGYTF
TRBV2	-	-	CASSLRPGKSSPLHF
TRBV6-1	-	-	CASSLFDSGPTEAFF
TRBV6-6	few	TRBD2	CASSAGDTGELFF
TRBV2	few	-	CASSEFRRDSNQPQHF
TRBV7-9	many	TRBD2	CASSAPRLADEQYF
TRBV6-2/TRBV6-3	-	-	CASSYPYNSPLHF
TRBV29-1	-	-	CSLWSAGANVLTF